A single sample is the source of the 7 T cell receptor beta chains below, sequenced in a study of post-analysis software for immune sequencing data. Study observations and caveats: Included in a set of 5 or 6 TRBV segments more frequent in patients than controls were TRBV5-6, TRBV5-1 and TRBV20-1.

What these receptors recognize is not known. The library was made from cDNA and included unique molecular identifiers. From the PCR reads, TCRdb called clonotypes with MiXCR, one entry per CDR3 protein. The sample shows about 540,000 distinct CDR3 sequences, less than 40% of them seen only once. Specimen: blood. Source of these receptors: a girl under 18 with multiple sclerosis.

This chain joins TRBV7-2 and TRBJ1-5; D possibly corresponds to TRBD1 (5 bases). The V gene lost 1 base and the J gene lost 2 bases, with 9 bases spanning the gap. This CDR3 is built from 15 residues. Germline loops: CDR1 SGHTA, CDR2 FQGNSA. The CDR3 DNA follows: TGTGCCAGCAGCTTAGTTGTAGGGGGCAATCAGCCCCAGCATTTT. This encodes CASSLVVGGNQPQHF.

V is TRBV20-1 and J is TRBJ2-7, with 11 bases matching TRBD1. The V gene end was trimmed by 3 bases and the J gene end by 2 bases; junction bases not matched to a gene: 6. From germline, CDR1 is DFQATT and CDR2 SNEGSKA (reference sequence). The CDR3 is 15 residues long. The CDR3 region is CSASGQGAVPYEQYF. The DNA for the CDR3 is TGCAGTGCTAGTGGACAGGGGGCCGTGCCCTACGAGCAGTACTTC.

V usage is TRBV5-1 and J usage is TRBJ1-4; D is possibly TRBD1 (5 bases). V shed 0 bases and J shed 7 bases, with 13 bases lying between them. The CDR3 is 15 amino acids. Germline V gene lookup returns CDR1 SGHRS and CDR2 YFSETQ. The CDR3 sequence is CASSLVSGSGEKLFF. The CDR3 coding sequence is TGCGCCAGCAGCTTGGTGTCAGGGTCTGGTGAAAAACTGTTTTTT.

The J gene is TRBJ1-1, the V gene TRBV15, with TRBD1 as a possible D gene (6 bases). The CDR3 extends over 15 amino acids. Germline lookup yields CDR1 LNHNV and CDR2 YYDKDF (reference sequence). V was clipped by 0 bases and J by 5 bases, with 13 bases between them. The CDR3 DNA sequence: TGTGCCACCAGCAGAGACGGGGGGCGCGGGACTGAAGCTTTCTTT. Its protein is CATSRDGGRGTEAFF.

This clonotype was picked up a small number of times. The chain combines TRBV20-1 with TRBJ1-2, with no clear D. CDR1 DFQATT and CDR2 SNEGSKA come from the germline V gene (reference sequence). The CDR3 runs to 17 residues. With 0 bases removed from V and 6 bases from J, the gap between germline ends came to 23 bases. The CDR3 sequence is CSARDETTDGLKDGYTF. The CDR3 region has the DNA TGCAGTGCTAGAGACGAGACTACGGACGGCCTCAAGGATGGCTACACCTTC.

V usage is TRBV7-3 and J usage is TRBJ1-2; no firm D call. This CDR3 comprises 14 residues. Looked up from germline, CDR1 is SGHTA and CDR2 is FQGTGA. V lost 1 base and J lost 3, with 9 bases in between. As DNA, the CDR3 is TGTGCCAGCAGCTTAAGTGGCAGCGACTATGGCTACACCTTC. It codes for CASSLSGSDYGYTF. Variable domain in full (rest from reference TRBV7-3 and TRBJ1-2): GAGVSQTPSNKVTEKGKYVELRCDPISGHTALYWYRQSLGQGPEFLIYFQGTGAADDSGLPNDRFFAVRPEGSVSTLKIQRTERGDSAVYLCASSLSGSDYGYTFGSGTRLTVV.

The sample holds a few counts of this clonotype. The CDR3 coding sequence is TGTGCCAGCAGCTTTATCCAGGGGGCTGAAGGCTACACCTTC. Translated, it gives CASSFIQGAEGYTF. The chain combines TRBV5-6 with TRBJ1-2; 8 nucleotides line up with TRBD1. The germline V gene encodes CDR1 SGHDT and CDR2 YYEEEE. This CDR3 region has 14 residues. The junction had 8 bases not matched to a gene; V was cut back by 2 bases and J by 8 bases.